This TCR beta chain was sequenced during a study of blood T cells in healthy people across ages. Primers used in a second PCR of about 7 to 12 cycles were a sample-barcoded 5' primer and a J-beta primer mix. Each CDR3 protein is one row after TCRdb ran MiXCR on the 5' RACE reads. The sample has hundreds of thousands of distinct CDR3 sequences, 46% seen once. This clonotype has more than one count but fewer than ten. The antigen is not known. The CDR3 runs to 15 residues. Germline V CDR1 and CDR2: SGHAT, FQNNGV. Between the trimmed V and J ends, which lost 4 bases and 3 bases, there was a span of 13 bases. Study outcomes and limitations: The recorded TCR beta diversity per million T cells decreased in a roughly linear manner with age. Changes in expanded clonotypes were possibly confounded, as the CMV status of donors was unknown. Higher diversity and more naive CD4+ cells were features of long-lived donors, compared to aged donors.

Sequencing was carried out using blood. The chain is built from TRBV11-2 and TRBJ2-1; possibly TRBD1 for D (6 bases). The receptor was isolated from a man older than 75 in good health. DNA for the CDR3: TGTGCCAGCAGCTGGACAGTTCGGGGCTACAATGAGCAGTTCTTC. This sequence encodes CASSWTVRGYNEQFF.